The 5 T cell receptor beta chains listed next were all sequenced from one sample in a study of blood T cell repertoires in COVID-19. The data were produced by immunoSEQ multiplex PCR, yet TCRdb's version contains in-frame clones alone and is incomplete. The sample holds fewer than 350,000 clones, roughly 86% seen once. Sequenced: peripheral blood. These receptors came from a woman in her forties or fifties who had recovered from COVID-19.

The chain is built from TRBV3-1 (or the pseudogene TRBV3-2) and TRBJ1-5, with D hard to call. Germline values: CDR1 LGHDT, CDR2 YNNKEL (reference sequence). Trimming pared 4 bases from V and 4 bases from J, leaving 8 bases between. The CDR3 is made up of 13 amino acids. In DNA, the CDR3 is TGTGCCAGCAGCCTTCTCGGGAATCAGCCCCAGCATTTT. Its protein product is CASSLLGNQPQHF.

The genes are TRBV16 and TRBJ2-1; 9 bases map to TRBD2. CDR1 is KGHSY, CDR2 FQNENV, per germline. The V gene end was trimmed by 4 bases and the J gene end by 7 bases; junction bases not matched to a gene: 5. The CDR3 runs 14 residues. The DNA of the CDR3 is TGTGCCAGCAGCCGGGGACTAGCCCCAAATGAGCAGTTCTTC. Protein product: CASSRGLAPNEQFF. Combining the CDR3 with reference TRBV16 and TRBJ2-1 gives the whole variable domain GEEVAQTPKHLVRGEGQKAKLYCAPIKGHSYVFWYQQVLKNEFKFLISFQNENVFDETGMPKERFSAKCLPNSPCSLEIQATKLEDSAVYFCASSRGLAPNEQFFGPGTRLTVL.

The rearrangement links TRBV19 to TRBJ2-1, with 10 positions matching TRBD2. The V gene's germline CDR1 is LNHDA and CDR2 SQIVND (reference sequence). The trim removed 6 bases at V and 7 bases at J, leaving 9 bases unmatched. This CDR3 region has 15 residues. The CDR3 here is CASRPGLALENEQFF. CDR3 bases: TGTGCCAGTAGGCCGGGACTAGCGCTCGAAAATGAGCAGTTCTTC.

V is TRBV28 and J is TRBJ1-3; 7 bases line up with TRBD1. CDR1 and CDR2 (germline): MDHEN, SYDVKM. This CDR3 has 16 amino acids. The junction had 8 bases not matched to a gene; V was cut back by 6 bases and J by 0 bases. DNA of the CDR3: TGTGCCAGCAGGACAGGGCGGGCTCTCTCTGGAAACACCATATATTTT. Protein product: CASRTGRALSGNTIYF.

V and J are TRBV28 and TRBJ1-2; 9 bases agree with TRBD1. The CDR3 sequence is 14 residues long. Trimming removed 9 bases from V and 3 bases from J; junction bases left unmatched: 8. The V gene's germline CDR1 is MDHEN and CDR2 SYDVKM. The CDR3 reads CASLTTGGDYGYTF. CDR3 bases: TGTGCCAGTCTCACGACAGGGGGTGACTATGGCTACACCTTC.